A single sample is the source of the 9 T cell receptor beta chains below, sequenced in a study of somatic mutations in cytotoxic T cells in rheumatoid arthritis. Sequenced by immunoSEQ multiplex PCR; TCRdb stores in-frame clones only, minus some. The repertoire holds 20,000 to 25,000 clones, with 78% as singletons. The material sequenced was CD8+ T cells sorted from blood. The receptors were gathered from an adult with rheumatoid arthritis.

This clone was observed a single time. The chain uses TRBV4-2 and TRBJ1-5, with D possibly matching TRBD1 (5 bases). This CDR3 has 14 residues. Per germline, CDR1 LGHNA and CDR2 YNFKEQ. Trimming took off 4 bases at V and 8 bases at J, with 15 bases between the two ends. The CDR3 DNA sequence: TGTGCCAGCAGCCCGCTTAAGTGGGGGGAGCCCCAGCATTTT. Encoded protein: CASSPLKWGEPQHF.

V and J are TRBV4-3 and TRBJ1-1; D uncertain. This CDR3 comprises 15 residues. V was pared by 6 bases and J by 5 bases, with 19 bases between. In germline, CDR1 is LGHNA, CDR2 YSLEER. CDR3 in DNA: TGCGCCAGCAGTGAGGGAAGTTTTAGGAGGACTGAAGCTTTCTTT. It encodes CASSEGSFRRTEAFF.

Only a few counts were recorded for this clone. The rearrangement joins TRBV27 to TRBJ2-7, with 8 bases matching TRBD2. V dropped 3 bases and J dropped 1; count of bases not matched to a gene: 5. Germline lookup yields CDR1 MNHEY and CDR2 SMNVEV (reference sequence). This CDR3 spans 15 amino acids. CDR3 nucleotides: TGTGCCAGCAGTTTGAGAAGCGGGAGTTCCTACGAGCAGTACTTC. Translating it yields CASSLRSGSSYEQYF.

This chain links TRBV5-1 with TRBJ1-2; 7 bases fit TRBD1. CDR1 and CDR2 from the germline V gene are SGHRS and YFSETQ. The V segment lost 0 bases and the J segment 6 bases; nucleotides outside the gene matches: 5. The CDR3 has 14 residues. CDR3 sequence: CASSLARDSNGYTF. CDR3 DNA sequence: TGCGCCAGCAGCTTGGCTCGGGACAGTAATGGCTACACCTTC.

The rearrangement uses TRBV19 and TRBJ2-7, with 9 nucleotides matching TRBD1. Germline CDR1 LNHDA, CDR2 SQIVND (reference sequence). The V segment lost 5 bases and the J segment 2 bases; nucleotides outside the gene matches: 7. CDR3 length: 15 residues. CDR3 region: CASSLGTGWTYEQYF. The CDR3, as DNA: TGTGCCAGTAGTCTAGGGACAGGGTGGACCTACGAGCAGTACTTC. The whole variable domain, remainder taken from reference TRBV19 and TRBJ2-7, is DGGITQSPKYLFRKEGQNVTLSCEQNLNHDAMYWYRQDPGQGLRLIYYSQIVNDFQKGDIAEGYSVSREKKESFPLTVTSAQKNPTAFYLCASSLGTGWTYEQYFGPGTRLTVT.

The V gene is TRBV19, the J gene TRBJ2-1; a possible D gene is TRBD1 (6 bases). Trimming cost V 3 bases and J 0 bases, with 9 bases left between them. In germline, CDR1 is LNHDA, CDR2 SQIVND (reference sequence). The CDR3 contains 15 residues. The CDR3 DNA reads as TGTGCCAGTAGTATCCTGACAGGCTCCTACAATGAGCAGTTCTTC. This encodes CASSILTGSYNEQFF.

The V gene is TRBV4-3, the J gene TRBJ1-3; no firm D call. Germline V gene lookup returns CDR1 LGHNA and CDR2 YSLEER. The CDR3 is 16 amino acids. Trimming shortened V by 0 bases and J by 1 base, and 10 bases separated the two germline ends. CDR3 sequence (DNA): TGCGCCAGCAGCCAAGATAGAACAACTTCTGGAAACACCATATATTTT. Protein sequence: CASSQDRTTSGNTIYF.

The rearrangement joins TRBV4-2 to TRBJ1-5; maybe TRBD1 (5 bases). The CDR3 totals 16 residues. V was clipped by 2 bases and J by 5 bases, with 16 bases between them. Germline V lookup: CDR1 LGHNA, CDR2 YNFKEQ. Written as DNA, the CDR3 is TGTGCCAGCAGCCAACTTCCCAGGGTGGGAGATCAGCCCCAGCATTTT. Translated: CASSQLPRVGDQPQHF.

The chain carries TRBV7-2 and TRBJ1-2; TRBD1 matches 11 bases. Germline assignment: CDR1 SGHTA and CDR2 FQGNSA. The CDR3 extends over 17 amino acids. V shed 4 bases, J shed 1 base, and the junction held 8 bases outside the gene matches. The CDR3 DNA reads TGTGCCAGCAGCTCCGGGACAGGGGGGGTTATTAACTATGGCTACACCTTC. This encodes CASSSGTGGVINYGYTF.